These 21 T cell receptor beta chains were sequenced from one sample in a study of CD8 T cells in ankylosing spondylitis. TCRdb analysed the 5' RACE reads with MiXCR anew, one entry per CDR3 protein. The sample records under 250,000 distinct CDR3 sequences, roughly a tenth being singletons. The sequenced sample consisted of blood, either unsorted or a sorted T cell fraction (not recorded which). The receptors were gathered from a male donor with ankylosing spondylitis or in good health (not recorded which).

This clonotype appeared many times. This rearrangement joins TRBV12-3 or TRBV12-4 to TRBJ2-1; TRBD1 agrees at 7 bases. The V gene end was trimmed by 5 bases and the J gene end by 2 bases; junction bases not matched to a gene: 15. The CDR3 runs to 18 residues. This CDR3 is CASSPAPNRGGTYNEQFF. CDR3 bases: TGTGCCAGCAGTCCGGCCCCTAACAGGGGCGGCACCTACAATGAGCAGTTCTTC.

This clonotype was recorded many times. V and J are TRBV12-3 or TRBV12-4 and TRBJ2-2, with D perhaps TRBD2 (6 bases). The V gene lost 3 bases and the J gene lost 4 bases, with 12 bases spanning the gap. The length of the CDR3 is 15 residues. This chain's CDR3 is CASSFAGTPTGELFF. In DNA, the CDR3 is TGTGCCAGCAGTTTCGCGGGGACGCCCACCGGGGAGCTGTTTTTT.

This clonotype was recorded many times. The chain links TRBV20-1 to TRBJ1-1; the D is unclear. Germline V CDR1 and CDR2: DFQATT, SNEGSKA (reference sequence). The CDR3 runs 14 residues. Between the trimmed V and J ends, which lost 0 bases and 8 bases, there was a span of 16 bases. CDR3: CSARDLGGKGEAFF. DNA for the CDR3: TGCAGTGCTAGAGATCTGGGAGGTAAAGGGGAAGCTTTCTTT.

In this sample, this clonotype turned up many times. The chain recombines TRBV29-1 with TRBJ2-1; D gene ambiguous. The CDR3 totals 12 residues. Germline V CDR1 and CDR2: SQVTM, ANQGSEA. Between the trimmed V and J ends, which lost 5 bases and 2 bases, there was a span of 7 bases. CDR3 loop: CSVIAPYNEQFF. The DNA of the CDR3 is TGCAGCGTTATCGCCCCCTACAATGAGCAGTTCTTC.

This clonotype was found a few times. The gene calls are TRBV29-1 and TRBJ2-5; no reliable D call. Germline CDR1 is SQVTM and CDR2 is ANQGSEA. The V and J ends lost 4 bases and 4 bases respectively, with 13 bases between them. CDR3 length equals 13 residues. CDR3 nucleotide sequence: TGCAGCGTTGCGGCTAATTCCGCAGAGACCCAGTACTTC. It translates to CSVAANSAETQYF.

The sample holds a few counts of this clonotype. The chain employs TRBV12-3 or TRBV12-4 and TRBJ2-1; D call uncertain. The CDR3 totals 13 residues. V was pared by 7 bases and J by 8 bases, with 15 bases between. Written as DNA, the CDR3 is TGTGCCAGCAACCATCTAGGCAAGGATGAGCAGTTCTTC. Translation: CASNHLGKDEQFF.

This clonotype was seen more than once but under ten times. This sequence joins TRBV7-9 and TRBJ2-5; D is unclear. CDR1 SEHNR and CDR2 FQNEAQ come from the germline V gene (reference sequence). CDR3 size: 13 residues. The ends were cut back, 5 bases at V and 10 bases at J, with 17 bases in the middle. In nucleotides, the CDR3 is TGTGCCAGCAGCCGAACTGATGAATGGAACCAGTACTTC. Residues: CASSRTDEWNQYF.

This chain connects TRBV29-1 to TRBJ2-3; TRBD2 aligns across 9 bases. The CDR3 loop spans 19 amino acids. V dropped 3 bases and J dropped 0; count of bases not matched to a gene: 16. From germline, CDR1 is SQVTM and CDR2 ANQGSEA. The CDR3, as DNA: TGCAGCGTTGACGGGGTAGCGGGGGCTACGGAACCTAGCACAGATACGCAGTATTTT. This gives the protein CSVDGVAGATEPSTDTQYF.

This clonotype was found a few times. Written as DNA, the CDR3 is TGTGCCATCAGCGATCCTAACGGGGAGCTGTTTTTT. This gives the protein CAISDPNGELFF. The chain links TRBV10-3 to TRBJ2-2; unclear D gene. This CDR3 has 12 amino acids. Looked up from germline, CDR1 is ENHRY and CDR2 is SYGVKD. V was shortened by 6 bases and J by 7 bases, with 9 bases between the two germline ends.

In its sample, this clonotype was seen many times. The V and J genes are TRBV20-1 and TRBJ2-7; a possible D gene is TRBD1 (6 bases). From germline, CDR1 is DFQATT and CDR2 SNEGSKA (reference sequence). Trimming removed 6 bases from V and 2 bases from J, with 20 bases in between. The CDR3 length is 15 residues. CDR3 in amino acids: CSANPTGLVTYEQYF. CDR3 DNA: TGCAGTGCAAACCCGACAGGCTTGGTGACCTACGAGCAGTACTTC.

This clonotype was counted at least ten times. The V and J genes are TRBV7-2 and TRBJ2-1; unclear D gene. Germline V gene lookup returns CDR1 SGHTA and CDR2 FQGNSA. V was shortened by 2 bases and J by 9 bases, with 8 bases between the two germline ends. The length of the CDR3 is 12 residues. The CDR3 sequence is CASSLFGGEQFF. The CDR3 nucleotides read TGTGCCAGCAGCTTATTCGGCGGTGAGCAGTTCTTC.

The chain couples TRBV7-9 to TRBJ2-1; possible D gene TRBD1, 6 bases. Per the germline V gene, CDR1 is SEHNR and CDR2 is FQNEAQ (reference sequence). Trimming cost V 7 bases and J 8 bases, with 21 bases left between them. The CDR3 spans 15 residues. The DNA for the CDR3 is TGTGCCAGCATCATAAACAGGGCAGGTGGGGATGAGCAGTTCTTC. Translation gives CASIINRAGGDEQFF.

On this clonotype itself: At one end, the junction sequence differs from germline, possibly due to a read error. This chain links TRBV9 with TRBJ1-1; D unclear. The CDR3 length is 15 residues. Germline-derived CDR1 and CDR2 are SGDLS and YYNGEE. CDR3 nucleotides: TGTGCCAGCAGCGTGGGTGGAGGCCAGAACAGTGAAGCTTTCTTT. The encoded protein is CASSVGGGQNSEAFF.

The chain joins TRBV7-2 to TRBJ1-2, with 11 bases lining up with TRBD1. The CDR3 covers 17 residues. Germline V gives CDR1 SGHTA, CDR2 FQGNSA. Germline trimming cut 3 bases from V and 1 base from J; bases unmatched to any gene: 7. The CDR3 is CASSFFGQGAYNYGYTF. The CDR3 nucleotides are TGTGCCAGCAGCTTCTTCGGACAGGGGGCATATAACTATGGCTACACCTTC.

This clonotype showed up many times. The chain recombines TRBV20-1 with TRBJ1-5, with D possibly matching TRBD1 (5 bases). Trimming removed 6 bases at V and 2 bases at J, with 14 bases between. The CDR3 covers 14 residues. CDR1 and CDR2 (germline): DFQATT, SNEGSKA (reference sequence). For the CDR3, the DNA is TGCAGTGCCGTGAGCGGGGCGGGCAATCAGCCCCAGCATTTT. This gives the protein CSAVSGAGNQPQHF.

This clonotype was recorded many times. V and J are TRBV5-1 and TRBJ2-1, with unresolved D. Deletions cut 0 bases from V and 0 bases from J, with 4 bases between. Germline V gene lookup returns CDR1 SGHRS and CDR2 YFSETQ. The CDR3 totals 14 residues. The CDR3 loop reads CASSLGPSYNEQFF. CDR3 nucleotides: TGCGCCAGCAGCTTGGGTCCCTCCTACAATGAGCAGTTCTTC.

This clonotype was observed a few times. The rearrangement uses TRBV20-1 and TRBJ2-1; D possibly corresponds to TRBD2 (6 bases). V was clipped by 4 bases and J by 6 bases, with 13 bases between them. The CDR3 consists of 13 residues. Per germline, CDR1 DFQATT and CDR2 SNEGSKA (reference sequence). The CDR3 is CSATFIGGNEQFF. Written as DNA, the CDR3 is TGCAGTGCTACCTTCATCGGGGGCAATGAGCAGTTCTTC.

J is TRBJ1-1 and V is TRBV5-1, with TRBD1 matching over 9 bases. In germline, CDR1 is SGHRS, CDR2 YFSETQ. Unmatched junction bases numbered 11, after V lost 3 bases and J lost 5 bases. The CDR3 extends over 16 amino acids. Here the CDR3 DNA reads TGCGCCAGCAGCTACGATACTATGGGACAGGGAACTGAAGCTTTCTTT. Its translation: CASSYDTMGQGTEAFF.

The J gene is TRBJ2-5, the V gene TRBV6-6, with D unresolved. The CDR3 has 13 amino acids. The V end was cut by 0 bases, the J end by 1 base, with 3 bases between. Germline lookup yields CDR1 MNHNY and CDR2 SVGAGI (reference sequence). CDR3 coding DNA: TGTGCCAGCAGTTACTCAGTCCAAGAGACCCAGTACTTC. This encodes CASSYSVQETQYF.

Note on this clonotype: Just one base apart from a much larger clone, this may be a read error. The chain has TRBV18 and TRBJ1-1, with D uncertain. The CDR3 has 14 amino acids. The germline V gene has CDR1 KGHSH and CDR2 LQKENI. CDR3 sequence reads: CASSPNPVYTAAFF. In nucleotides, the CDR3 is TGTGCCAGCTCACCTAACCCGGTTTATACTGCAGCTTTCTTT.

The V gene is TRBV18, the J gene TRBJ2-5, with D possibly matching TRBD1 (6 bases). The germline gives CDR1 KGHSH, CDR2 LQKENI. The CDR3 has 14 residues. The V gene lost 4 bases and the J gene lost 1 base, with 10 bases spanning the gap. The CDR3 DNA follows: TGTGCCAGCTCACAAAGGGGGACCCAAGAGACCCAGTACTTC. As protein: CASSQRGTQETQYF.